One sample yielded the 29 T cell receptor beta chains listed below, sequenced in a study of T cells in Graves' hyperthyroidism and ophthalmopathy. There were TCR beta CDR3 regions amplified from RNA transcripts. The TCR CDR3 first-round RT-PCR relied on the HTBI primer set. TCRdb reprocessed the multiplex PCR reads via MiXCR and lists one record per CDR3 protein. In the table there are 350,000 to 400,000 distinct CDR3 sequences, about a fifth of which are singletons. Sequencing input: blood. Receptors originate from a woman under 30 with Graves' hyperthyroidism.

This clonotype was recorded many times. The V gene is TRBV6-1, the J gene TRBJ2-5; 8 bases are shared with TRBD1. Trimming removed 1 base from V and 1 base from J; junction bases left unmatched: 5. The CDR3 is 16 residues long. CDR1 and CDR2 (germline): MNHNS, SASEGT. CDR3: CASSEESGTGQETQYF. In DNA form, the CDR3 reads TGTGCCAGCAGTGAAGAATCCGGGACAGGCCAAGAGACCCAGTACTTC.

This clonotype has ten or more counts. This chain uses TRBV7-8 with TRBJ1-2; D is ambiguous. Between the trimmed V and J ends, which lost 5 bases and 0 bases, there was a span of 7 bases. The germline CDR1 and CDR2 sequences are SGHVS and FQNEAQ. The CDR3 covers 13 residues. The CDR3 nucleotides are TGTGCCAGCAGCACACTAGCTAACTATGGCTACACCTTC. Translating gives CASSTLANYGYTF.

Only a few counts were recorded for this clonotype. The CDR3 DNA is TGTGCCAGCAGCCTCGGAACCCTGGGATCCGCTGAAGCTTTCTTT. This encodes CASSLGTLGSAEAFF. The chain has TRBV7-9 and TRBJ1-1; D call uncertain. In germline, CDR1 is SEHNR, CDR2 FQNEAQ (reference sequence). V was trimmed by 5 bases and J by 6 bases, leaving 19 bases between them. The CDR3 is 15 amino acids.

This clonotype was seen many times. V gene TRBV2 combines with J gene TRBJ1-2; 7 nucleotides line up with TRBD1. Germline lookup yields CDR1 SNHLY and CDR2 FYNNEI. V shed 11 bases, J shed 2 bases, and the junction held 11 bases outside the gene matches. The length of the CDR3 is 14 residues. In DNA, the CDR3 is TGTGCCGGCGGACAGGCCACATTGAACTATGGCTACACCTTC. Protein: CAGGQATLNYGYTF. Supplemented by reference TRBV2 and TRBJ1-2, the full variable domain reads EPEVTQTPSHQVTQMGQEVILRCVPISNHLYFYWYRQILGQKVEFLVSFYNNEISEKSEIFDDQFSVERPDGSNFTLKIRSTKLEDSAMYFCAGGQATLNYGYTFGSGTRLTVV.

This clonotype was counted many times. V usage is TRBV24-1 and J usage is TRBJ2-5; D may correspond to TRBD1 or TRBD2 (6 bases each). CDR1 KGHDR and CDR2 SFDVKD come from the germline V gene. CDR3 length: 18 residues. Trimming took 3 bases from V and 4 from J, leaving 23 bases between them. The CDR3 DNA reads as TGTGCCACCAGTGATCCAGGGGACTTTGCTTTCTCGGGAGAGACCCAGTACTTC. Its protein is CATSDPGDFAFSGETQYF.

The chain has TRBV12-3 or TRBV12-4 and TRBJ1-2; no clear D. Deletions cut 5 bases from V and 8 bases from J, with 15 bases between. The CDR3 is 13 amino acids. The CDR3 DNA reads as TGTGCCAGCAGTCTCTCACAAAAGACGGGCTACACCTTC. Translating gives CASSLSQKTGYTF.

This clonotype was recorded only once. The rearrangement joins TRBV20-1 to TRBJ1-2; no reliable D call. Trimming stripped 6 bases from V and 1 base from J, with 15 bases between. Germline V gene sequence: CDR1 DFQATT, CDR2 SNEGSKA (reference sequence). CDR3 length equals 14 residues. The CDR3 DNA is TGCAGTGCCACGGGATATTCTAATAACTATGGCTACACCTTC. Its protein product is CSATGYSNNYGYTF.

This clonotype was observed many times. This chain links TRBV6-1 with TRBJ2-2; the match to TRBD1 covers 8 bases. V shed 8 bases, J shed 4 bases, and the junction held 12 bases outside the gene matches. The length of the CDR3 is 16 residues. CDR1 MNHNS and CDR2 SASEGT come from the germline V gene. The DNA for the CDR3 is TGTGCCAGCGGAGGCCCCGGGACAGGTATCACCGGGGAGCTGTTTTTT. Translation gives CASGGPGTGITGELFF.

This clonotype was counted at least ten times. V gene TRBV6-5 combines with J gene TRBJ1-2, with D tentatively TRBD1 (6 bases). The CDR3 runs 13 residues. V lost 5 bases and J 4 bases, leaving 11 bases between the germline ends. The germline V gene encodes CDR1 MNHEY and CDR2 SVGAGI. CDR3 residues: CASSRKGGYGYTF. Written as DNA, the CDR3 is TGTGCCAGCAGTCGTAAGGGGGGCTATGGCTACACCTTC.

The sample holds many counts of this clonotype. The rearrangement links TRBV20-1 to TRBJ1-1; a weak D match, TRBD1 (5 bases). Germline V CDR1 and CDR2: DFQATT, SNEGSKA (reference sequence). Trimming removed 1 base from V and 1 base from J, with 7 bases in between. There are 13 residues in the CDR3. This CDR3 is CSARATGNTEAFF. The CDR3 nucleotides are TGCAGTGCTAGAGCCACAGGGAACACTGAAGCTTTCTTT.

This clonotype was seen ten or more times. J is TRBJ2-7 and V is TRBV12-3 or TRBV12-4; TRBD2 might be the D (6 bases). The CDR3 contains 16 residues. The ends were cut back, 3 bases at V and 6 bases at J, with 21 bases in the middle. This CDR3 reads CASSLWEWAGTCEQYF. CDR3 DNA: TGTGCCAGCAGTTTGTGGGAATGGGCGGGGACCTGCGAGCAGTACTTC.

J is TRBJ1-1 and V is TRBV6-2 or TRBV6-3; unclear D gene. Germline V lookup: CDR1 MNHEY, CDR2 SVGEGT. The CDR3 spans 11 residues. Trimming pared 8 bases from V and 6 bases from J, leaving 10 bases between. The CDR3 DNA is TGTGCCAGCCCTAAGGACCCTGAAGCTTTCTTT. Translated: CASPKDPEAFF.

Note on this clonotype: The conserved final phenylalanine or tryptophan is absent from the CDR3, which likely points to a read error. The chain uses TRBV12-3 or TRBV12-4 and TRBJ1-2; D may be TRBD1 (5 bases). CDR3 size: 13 residues. CDR3 in DNA: TGTGCCAGCTGTTTCTCGCAGGGAGGTGGCTACACCGTC. Residues: CASCFSQGGGYTV.

The V gene is TRBV7-6, the J gene TRBJ2-5; D may be TRBD2 (6 bases). Germline V gene sequence: CDR1 SGHVS, CDR2 FNYEAQ. V was cut by 2 bases and J by 3 bases, with 10 bases left in between. This CDR3 region has 14 residues. CDR3 bases: TGTGCCAGCAGCTTACTAGCGTTGGAAGAGACCCAGTACTTC. Translation gives CASSLLALEETQYF.

This chain connects TRBV28 to TRBJ1-1; D is unresolved. The ends were cut back, 6 bases at V and 0 bases at J, with 8 bases in the middle. CDR1 and CDR2 from the germline V gene are MDHEN and SYDVKM. The CDR3 is 13 amino acids. The CDR3 protein is CASRNGMNTEAFF. Here the CDR3 DNA reads TGTGCCAGCAGAAACGGTATGAACACTGAAGCTTTCTTT.

This clonotype was detected ten times or more. The chain carries TRBV6-5 and TRBJ2-5; D is undetermined. Germline lookup yields CDR1 MNHEY and CDR2 SVGAGI. V lost 3 bases and J lost 3, with 11 bases in between. The CDR3 consists of 14 residues. CDR3 region: CASSYVGNEETQYF. CDR3 coding DNA: TGTGCCAGCAGTTATGTAGGGAATGAAGAGACCCAGTACTTC.

CDR3 protein: CASSARSGGEQYF. CDR3 DNA sequence: TGTGCCAGTAGTGCAAGATCAGGGGGCGAGCAGTACTTC. This chain joins TRBV19 and TRBJ2-7; the match to TRBD1 covers 7 bases. V gave up 5 bases and J gave up 6 bases; unmatched junction bases: 7. Germline assignment: CDR1 LNHDA and CDR2 SQIVND (reference sequence). CDR3 size: 13 residues.

This chain links TRBV9 with TRBJ1-3, with a weak D call TRBD1 (5 bases). CDR3 length: 14 amino acids. Trimming cost V 3 bases and J 0 bases, with 7 bases left between them. CDR1 and CDR2 from the germline V gene are SGDLS and YYNGEE. In nucleotides, the CDR3 is TGTGCCAGCAGCGGGGGGTACTCTGGAAACACCATATATTTT. Residues: CASSGGYSGNTIYF. The whole variable domain, filled in from reference TRBV9 and TRBJ1-3, reads DSGVTQTPKHLITATGQRVTLRCSPRSGDLSVYWYQQSLDQGLQFLIQYYNGEERAKGNILERFSAQQFPDLHSELNLSSLELGDSALYFCASSGGYSGNTIYFGEGSWLTVV.

The chain is built from TRBV5-1 and TRBJ2-7, with 7 bases lining up with TRBD1. The germline gives CDR1 SGHRS, CDR2 YFSETQ. V gave up 0 bases and J gave up 0 bases; unmatched junction bases: 6. The CDR3 extends over 16 amino acids. CDR3 coding DNA: TGCGCCAGCAGCTTGGGGGCCGGGACAGACTCCTACGAGCAGTACTTC. Its translation is CASSLGAGTDSYEQYF.

This clonotype was found many times. The chain links TRBV6-1 to TRBJ1-2; D remains ambiguous. Germline V CDR1 and CDR2: MNHNS, SASEGT. The germline V and J ends were trimmed by 0 bases and 8 bases, with 10 bases remaining between them. This CDR3 region has 13 residues. CDR3 sequence: CASSEAGRSGYTF. The CDR3 DNA reads as TGTGCCAGCAGTGAAGCTGGCAGATCGGGCTACACCTTC.

This clonotype showed up many times. The chain combines TRBV12-3 or TRBV12-4 with TRBJ1-2, with unresolved D. There are 15 residues in the CDR3. The V end lost 6 bases, the J end lost 5 bases, and 19 bases lay between the germline ends. DNA for the CDR3: TGTGCCAGCAGCTCCGCCGTGGGCGTGTTGTATGGCTACACCTTC. It specifies CASSSAVGVLYGYTF.

This clonotype showed up many times. The chain carries TRBV5-1 and TRBJ1-2, with D uncertain. Trimming removed 4 bases at V and 3 bases at J, with 10 bases between. The CDR3 runs 13 residues. Germline-derived CDR1 and CDR2 are SGHRS and YFSETQ. CDR3 coding DNA: TGCGCCAGCAGCGACGGGAACTACTATGGCTACACCTTC. Translating it yields CASSDGNYYGYTF.

This clonotype was recorded at least ten times. This rearrangement joins TRBV7-3 to TRBJ2-7, with D tentatively TRBD1 or TRBD2 (7 bases each). The CDR3 loop spans 14 amino acids. V was shortened by 4 bases and J by 5 bases, with 15 bases between the two germline ends. Germline V gives CDR1 SGHTA, CDR2 FQGTGA. The CDR3 coding sequence is TGTGCCAGCAGCTGGGGAGGGGGCGTAGACGAGCAGTACTTC. This encodes CASSWGGGVDEQYF.

This sequence joins TRBV12-3 or TRBV12-4 and TRBJ1-6; TRBD1 is a possible D gene (6 bases). The CDR3 has 15 amino acids. Trimming left V 4 bases short and J 7 bases short, with 14 bases between. The CDR3 reads CASSSSGGRNSPLHF. The CDR3 nucleotides are TGTGCCAGCAGTTCCAGTGGGGGCAGGAATTCACCCCTCCACTTT.

In this sample, this clonotype turned up many times. The genes are TRBV30 and TRBJ1-5; no definite D call. Germline V gives CDR1 GTSNPN, CDR2 SVGIG (reference sequence). The CDR3 has 13 amino acids. Trimming removed 2 bases at V and 4 bases at J, with 9 bases between. The CDR3: CAWSYRNNQPQHF. DNA of the CDR3: TGTGCCTGGAGTTACAGAAATAATCAGCCCCAGCATTTT.

The gene calls are TRBV11-2 and TRBJ2-2, with 10 bases aligning to TRBD1. Germline V gene data show CDR1 as SGHAT and CDR2 as FQNNGV. The CDR3 spans 16 residues. Trimming took 5 bases from V and 4 from J; bases not matched to a gene: 7. The CDR3 is CASSQGQGMGTGELFF. The CDR3 DNA is TGTGCCAGCAGCCAGGGACAGGGGATGGGCACCGGGGAGCTGTTTTTT.

This clonotype occurred many times. The chain employs TRBV24-1 and TRBJ2-5; D remains unclear. V was cut by 2 bases and J by 0 bases, with 9 bases left in between. Germline CDR1 is KGHDR and CDR2 is SFDVKD. The length of the CDR3 is 15 residues. The CDR3 bases are TGTGCCACCAGTGATTCTCAGAAGAACCAAGAGACCCAGTACTTC. It is translated as CATSDSQKNQETQYF.

This clonotype was seen more than once but under ten times. This chain joins TRBV20-1 and TRBJ2-5; D unresolved. V lost 6 bases, J lost 4 bases, and 12 bases lay in between. This CDR3 region has 12 residues. Per germline, CDR1 DFQATT and CDR2 SNEGSKA (reference sequence). The CDR3 spells CSARASLETQYF. The CDR3 DNA sequence: TGCAGTGCAAGGGCCTCTTTAGAGACCCAGTACTTC.

This clonotype was counted at least ten times. The chain recombines TRBV6-2 or TRBV6-3 with TRBJ2-3; tentatively, D is TRBD2 (6 bases). This CDR3 contains 16 residues. V gave up 4 bases and J gave up 2 bases, with 16 bases separating them. The germline CDR1 and CDR2 sequences are MNHEY and SVGEGT. The CDR3 is CASSLIIAEFTDTQYF. CDR3 nucleotide sequence: TGTGCCAGCAGTTTAATTATAGCGGAATTCACAGATACGCAGTATTTT.